This T cell receptor beta chain was identified during a study of patients and donors after allogeneic stem cell transplantation. This clonotype was found a few times. TCRdb processed the RT-PCR reads anew with MiXCR; each CDR3 protein has one entry. This sample yields approximately 250,000 distinct CDR3 sequences, of which approximately 14% are seen a single time; about 9.9% belongs to the top ten. Sequencing was carried out using blood, either unsorted or a sorted T cell fraction (not recorded which). The origin of this receptor is a human donor who was either an allogeneic HSCT recipient or a stem cell or donor lymphocyte infusion donor (not recorded which). It is not recorded whose cells these are; they may come from a transplant donor.

The CDR3 DNA reads TGCGCCAGCAGCCAACCCCAGGGACTTAGCAATCAGCCCCAGCATTTT. Translation: CASSQPQGLSNQPQHF. The chain combines TRBV4-1 with TRBJ1-5; D is possibly TRBD1 (5 bases). The V end was cut by 2 bases, the J end by 0 bases, with 11 bases between. The CDR3 contains 16 residues. The germline V gene encodes CDR1 MGHRA and CDR2 YSYEKL.